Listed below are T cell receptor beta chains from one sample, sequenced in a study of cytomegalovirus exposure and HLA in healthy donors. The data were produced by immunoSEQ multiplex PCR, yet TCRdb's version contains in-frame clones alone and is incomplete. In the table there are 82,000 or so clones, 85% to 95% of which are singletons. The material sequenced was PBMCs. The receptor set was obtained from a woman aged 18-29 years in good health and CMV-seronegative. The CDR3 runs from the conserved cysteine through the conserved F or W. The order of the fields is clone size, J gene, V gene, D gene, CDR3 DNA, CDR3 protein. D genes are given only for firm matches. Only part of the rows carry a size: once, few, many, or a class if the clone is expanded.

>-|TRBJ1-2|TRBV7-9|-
TGTGCCAGCAGCTTAGCGGGGGGGAGCTATGGCTACACCTTC
CASSLAGGSYGYTF
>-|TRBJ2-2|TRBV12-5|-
TGTGCTAGTGGTTTGCGGAGGGGCCCGAACACCGGGGAGCTGTTTTTT
CASGLRRGPNTGELFF
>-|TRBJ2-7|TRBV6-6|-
TGTGCCAGCAGTTACTCCCAGGGCAACGAGCAGTACTTC
CASSYSQGNEQYF
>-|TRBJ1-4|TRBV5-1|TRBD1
TGCGCCAGCAGCTCGAACCCCACAGGGGTGGCCGCCGGGGCTAATGAAAAACTGTTTTTT
CASSSNPTGVAAGANEKLFF
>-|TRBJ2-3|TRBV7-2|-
TGTGCCAGCAGCTTGGGGCCCACAGATACGCAGTATTTT
CASSLGPTDTQYF
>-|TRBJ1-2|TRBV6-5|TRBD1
TGTGCCAGCAGTCAAGGGGGCCCTGGCTACACCTTC
CASSQGGPGYTF
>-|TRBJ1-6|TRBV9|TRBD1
TGTGCCAGCAGCCGAGGACAGGGCCATTCACCCCTCCACTTT
CASSRGQGHSPLHF
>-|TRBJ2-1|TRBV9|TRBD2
TGTGCCAGCAGCGTAGAAGCGGGAGGGGCCAATGAGCAGTTCTTC
CASSVEAGGANEQFF
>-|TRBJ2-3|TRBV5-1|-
TGCGCCAGCAGCTGGGGCGACCCCACAGATACGCAGTATTTT
CASSWGDPTDTQYF
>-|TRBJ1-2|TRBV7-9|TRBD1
TGTGCCAGCAGCCTCTGGGACAGGGAAGACTATGGCTACACCTTC
CASSLWDREDYGYTF
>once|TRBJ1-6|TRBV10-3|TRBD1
TGTGCCATCGGCCGGACAGGGGTTAATTCACCCCTCCACTTT
CAIGRTGVNSPLHF
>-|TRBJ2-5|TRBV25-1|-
TGTGCCAGCAGTCCCCCTTGGGGGGGGGCCTTCCAAGAGACCCAGTACTTC
CASSPPWGGAFQETQYF
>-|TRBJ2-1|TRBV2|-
TGTGCCAGCAGTGATAGGGAGACCGAGCAGTTCTTC
CASSDRETEQFF
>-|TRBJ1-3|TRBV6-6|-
TGTGCCAGCATGACACCCGGAGGCACCATATATTTT
CASMTPGGTIYF
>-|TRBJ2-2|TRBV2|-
TGTGCCAGCACCCAGGGTCACGGGGAGCTGTTTTTT
CASTQGHGELFF
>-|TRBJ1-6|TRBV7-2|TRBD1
TGTGCCAGCAGCTTGTGGGACTACAGGACAGGGCGAGGGTCACCCCTCCACTTT
CASSLWDYRTGRGSPLHF
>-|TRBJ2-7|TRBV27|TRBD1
TGTGCCAGCAGTTTCCAAGGGGGCCGGCGGTACGAGCAGTACTTC
CASSFQGGRRYEQYF
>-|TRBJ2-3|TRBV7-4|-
TGTGCCAGCAGCTTAGACAACAGGGCGACAGATACGCAGTATTTT
CASSLDNRATDTQYF
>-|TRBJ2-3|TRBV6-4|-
TGTGCCAGTGGACAGAAAGGGGCCCCGGATACGCAGTATTTT
CASGQKGAPDTQYF
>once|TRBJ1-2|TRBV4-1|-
TGCGCCAGCAGTCTCTCTGCTGGGGACACAACCCCCTATGGCTACACCTTC
CASSLSAGDTTPYGYTF
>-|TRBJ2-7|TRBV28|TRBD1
TGTGCCAGCAGTTCCAGGGGGTACGAGCAGTACTTC
CASSSRGYEQYF
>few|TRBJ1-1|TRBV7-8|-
TGTGCCAGCAGCTTGAGCCCAGGGTTCACTGAAGCTTTCTTT
CASSLSPGFTEAFF
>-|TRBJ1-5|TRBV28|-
TGTGCCAGCTTAGTCAGGGGAACCGGCCAGCCCCAGCATTTT
CASLVRGTGQPQHF
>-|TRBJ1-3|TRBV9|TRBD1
TGTGCCAGCAGCGTAAGGGGGACAGGGGGAAACACCATATATTTT
CASSVRGTGGNTIYF
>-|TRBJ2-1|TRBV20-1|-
TGCAGTGCTTATATTAATGAGCAGTTCTTC
CSAYINEQFF
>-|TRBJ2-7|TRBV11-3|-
TGTGCCAGCAGCTTAAGACATCTTCAGTACGAGCAGTACTTC
CASSLRHLQYEQYF
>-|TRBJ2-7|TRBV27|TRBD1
TGTGCCAGCAGTCCACCCCCAGGGGGCTACGAGCAGTACTTC
CASSPPPGGYEQYF
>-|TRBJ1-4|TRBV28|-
TGTGCCAGCAGTTTGAATATCCGGACAGAAAAACTGTTTTTT
CASSLNIRTEKLFF
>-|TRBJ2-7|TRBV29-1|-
TGCAGCGTTGAGGACAGTGCCTACGAGCAGTACTTC
CSVEDSAYEQYF
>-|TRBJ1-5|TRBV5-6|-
TGTGCCAGCAGCTCCACCCGGACAGTAAGGAATCAGCCCCAGCATTTT
CASSSTRTVRNQPQHF
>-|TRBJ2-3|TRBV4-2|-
TGTGCCAGCAGCCAAGATAACGGAGGAGGGAGCACAGATACGCAGTATTTT
CASSQDNGGGSTDTQYF
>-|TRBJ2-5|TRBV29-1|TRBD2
TGCAGCGTTGCGCGACTAGCGGGAGATCAAGAGACCCAGTACTTC
CSVARLAGDQETQYF
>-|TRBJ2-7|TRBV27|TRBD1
TGTGCCAGCAGACCGGGACAGTTCTACGAGCAGTACTTC
CASRPGQFYEQYF
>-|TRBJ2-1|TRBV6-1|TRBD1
TGTGCCAGCAGTAACCTCGGGACAGTTATCAATGAGCAGTTCTTC
CASSNLGTVINEQFF
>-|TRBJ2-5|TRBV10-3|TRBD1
TGTGCCATCAGTGGGACAGGGGGCACAGAGACCCAGTACTTC
CAISGTGGTETQYF
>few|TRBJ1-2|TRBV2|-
TGTGCCAGCAGAGCGACAGGAGCCAACTATGGCTACACCTTC
CASRATGANYGYTF
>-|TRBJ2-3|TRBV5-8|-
TGTGCCAGCAGCTCCCTGGGGGCGGGAGCGGCAGATACGCAGTATTTT
CASSSLGAGAADTQYF
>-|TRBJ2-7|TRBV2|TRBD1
TGTGCCAGGGACCTCGGACAGGGGGCTAGGGAGCAGTACTTC
CARDLGQGAREQYF
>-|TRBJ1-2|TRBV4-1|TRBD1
TGCGCCAGCAGCCTCGGGACAGGGGGAATCCGGGGCTACACCTTC
CASSLGTGGIRGYTF
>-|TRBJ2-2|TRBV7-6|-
TGTGCCAGCAGCCTAAATCCCCGAAACACCGGGGAGCTGTTTTTT
CASSLNPRNTGELFF
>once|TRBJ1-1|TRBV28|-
TGTGCCAGTCTATGGGGCATCAACACTGAAGCTTTCTTT
CASLWGINTEAFF
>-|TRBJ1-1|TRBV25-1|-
TGTGCCAGCAGTGAATGGGGGCCTCCCCAGGTTTTCTTT
CASSEWGPPQVFF
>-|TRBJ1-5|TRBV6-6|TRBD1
TGTGCCAGCAGTGGGACAGGGGGACTCAATCAGCCCCAGCATTTT
CASSGTGGLNQPQHF
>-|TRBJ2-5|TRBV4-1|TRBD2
TGCGCCAGCAGCACTGGACTAGCCAAACAAGAGACCCAGTACTTC
CASSTGLAKQETQYF
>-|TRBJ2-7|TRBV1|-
TGCACCAGCAGCCACCTCCCTTGCGGGACTATCCCTTTAAATGGAGAGCAGTACTTC
CTSSHLPCGTIPLNGEQYF
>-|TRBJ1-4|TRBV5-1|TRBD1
TGCGCCAGCAGCCCGGGGACAGGGCCGGGTACTAATGAAAAACTGTTTTTT
CASSPGTGPGTNEKLFF
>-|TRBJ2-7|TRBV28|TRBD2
TGTGCCAGCAGGACCGGGACTAGCAGCTACGAGCAGTACTTC
CASRTGTSSYEQYF
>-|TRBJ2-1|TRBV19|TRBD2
TGTGCCAGTAGTATCGGACTAGGCTCCTACAATGAGCAGTTCTTC
CASSIGLGSYNEQFF
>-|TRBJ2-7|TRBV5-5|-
TGTGCCAGCAGCTTGAGCCTGACAGGACCCGACGAGCAGTACTTC
CASSLSLTGPDEQYF
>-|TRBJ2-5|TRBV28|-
TGTGCCACTGCAACTCGGGAAGGGATTCAAGAGACCCAGTACTTC
CATATREGIQETQYF
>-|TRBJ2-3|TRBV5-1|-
TGCGCCAGCAGCTTGGAGGGAGTGCGAGGCGATACGCAGTATTTT
CASSLEGVRGDTQYF
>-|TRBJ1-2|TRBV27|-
TGTGCCAGTGCCCGGAGGGAGCCTAACGATGGCTACACCTTC
CASARREPNDGYTF
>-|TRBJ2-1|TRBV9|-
TGTGCCAGCAGTCTTAGCGAGTGGTTCAATGAGCAGTTCTTC
CASSLSEWFNEQFF
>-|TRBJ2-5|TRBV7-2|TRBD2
TGTGCCAGCAGCCCTAAGACGCTAGCGGGGCAAGAGACCCAGTACTTC
CASSPKTLAGQETQYF
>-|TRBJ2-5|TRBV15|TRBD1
TGTGCCACAAAGCCAGGGGACAGCAAAGAGACCCAGTACTTC
CATKPGDSKETQYF
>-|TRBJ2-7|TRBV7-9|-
TGTGCCAGCAGCTTCCCCGGGACTCGGGAGCAGTACTTC
CASSFPGTREQYF
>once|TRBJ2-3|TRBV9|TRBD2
TGTGCCAGCAGCGTAGGCGCTAGCGGGCCGGATGGCTCAGATACGCAGTATTTT
CASSVGASGPDGSDTQYF
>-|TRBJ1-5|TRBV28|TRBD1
TGTGCCAGCAGTCCGCAAAGACAGGGATATCAGCCCCAGCATTTT
CASSPQRQGYQPQHF
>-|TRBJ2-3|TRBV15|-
TGTGCCACCAGCAGACCTTCCGGGGGAGGCGCGGATACGCAGTATTTT
CATSRPSGGGADTQYF